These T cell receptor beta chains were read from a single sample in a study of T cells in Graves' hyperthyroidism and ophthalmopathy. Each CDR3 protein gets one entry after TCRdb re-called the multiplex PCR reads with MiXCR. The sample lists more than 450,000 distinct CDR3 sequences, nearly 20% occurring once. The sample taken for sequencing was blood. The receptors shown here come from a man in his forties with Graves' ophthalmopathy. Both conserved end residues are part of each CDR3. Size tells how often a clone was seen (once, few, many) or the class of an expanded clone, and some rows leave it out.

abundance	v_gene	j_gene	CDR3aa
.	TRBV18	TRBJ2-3	CAGSEQGPFAYTDTQYF
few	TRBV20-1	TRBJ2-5	CSASGSAFQETQYF
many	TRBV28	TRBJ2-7	CASSFAGTGSGEQYF
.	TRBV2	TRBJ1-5	CASSEKSGRRGMHSNQPQHF
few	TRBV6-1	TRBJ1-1	CASTPWGDTEAFF
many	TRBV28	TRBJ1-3	CASSNLRRNRGPGNTIYF
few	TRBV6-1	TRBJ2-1	CASSVDRSSSYNEQFF
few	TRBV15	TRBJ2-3	CATSRVKGAPSTDTQYF
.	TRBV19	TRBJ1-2	CASSTPGGSYGYTF
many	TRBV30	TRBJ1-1	CAWRPGGGTEAFF
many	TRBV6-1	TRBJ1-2	CASRPENSYGYTF
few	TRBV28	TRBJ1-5	CASRDLNQPQHF
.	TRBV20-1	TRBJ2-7	CSASRGYEQYF
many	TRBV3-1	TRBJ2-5	CASSHQGKETQYF
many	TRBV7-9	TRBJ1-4	CASSSGQGREKLFF
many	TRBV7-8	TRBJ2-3	CASSFGGNTDTQYF
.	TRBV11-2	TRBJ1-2	CASSPSLDRVSGYTF
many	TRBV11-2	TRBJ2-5	CASSSLRGGETQYF
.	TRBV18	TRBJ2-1	CASSPSGVGEQFF
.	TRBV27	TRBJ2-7	CASSYSPRVEQYF
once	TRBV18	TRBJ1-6	CASSAPDVQNDSPLHF
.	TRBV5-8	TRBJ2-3	CASSLDTGSGTQYF
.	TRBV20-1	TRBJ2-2	CSAIRGGIGELFF
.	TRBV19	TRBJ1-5	CASSYLLGTGTSNQPQHF
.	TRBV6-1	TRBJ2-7	CASSHSGRNPYEQYF
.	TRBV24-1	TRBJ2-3	CATSDHRQGPVDTQYF
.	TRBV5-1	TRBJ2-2	CASSFKTGNTGELFF
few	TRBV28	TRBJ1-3	CASRSVYRNTIYF
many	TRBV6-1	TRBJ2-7	CASSRKVEQYF
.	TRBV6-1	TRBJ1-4	CASQRQGLGEKLFF
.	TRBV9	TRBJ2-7	CASSVTAGGSGEQYF
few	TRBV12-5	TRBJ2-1	CASGLGGSGGAGEQFF
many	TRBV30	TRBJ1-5	CAWTDGNSNQPQHF
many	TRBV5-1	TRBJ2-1	CASSPIAGATNEQFF
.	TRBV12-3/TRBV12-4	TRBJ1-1	CASSLTGAYTEAFF
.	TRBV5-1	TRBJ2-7	CASSLISGADEQYF
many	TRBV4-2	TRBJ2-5	CASSHSAGIEETQYF
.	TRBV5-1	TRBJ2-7	CASRAGAGGEQYF
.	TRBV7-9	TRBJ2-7	CASSLNEAGLNEQYF
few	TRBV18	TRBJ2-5	CASSPPAMKTQYF
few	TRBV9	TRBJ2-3	CASSVMGGSTDTQYF
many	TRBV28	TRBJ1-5	CASSLGPPRPHQPQHF
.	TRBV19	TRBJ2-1	CATSTGRVSYNEQFF
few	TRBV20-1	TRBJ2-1	CSVNVVDEQFF
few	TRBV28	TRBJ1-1	CASSPPGTDSWEAFF
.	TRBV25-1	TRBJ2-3	CASSEWGPTDTQYF
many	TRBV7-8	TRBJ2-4	CASSLDPGQKNIQYF
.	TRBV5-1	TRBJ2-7	CASSYPGGTYEQYF
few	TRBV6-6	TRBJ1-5	CASSYSRGQPQHF
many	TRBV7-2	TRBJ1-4	CASSLAGGRTVREKLFF
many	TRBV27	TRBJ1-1	CASSFGTQNTEAFF
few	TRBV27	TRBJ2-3	CASSFAGERTYF
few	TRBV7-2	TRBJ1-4	CASSLRGASEKLFF